This T cell receptor beta chain appears in the sequencing data of a study of beta chain features in type 1 diabetes. General study results and limits: In every one of the four CD4+ subsets, TCRB CDR3s were moderately but significantly shorter in Type 1 diabetes patients.

Sequenced material consisted of expressed TCRB transcripts (all of the isolated RNA was reverse transcribed). Measured with immunoSEQ multiplex PCR; TCRdb has only the in-frame clones, and not every one. This repertoire shows a few hundred thousand clones, 13% to 15% found once; its top ten account for under 0.02%. CDR1 and CDR2 from the germline V gene are GTSNPN and SVGIG (reference sequence). V lost 5 bases, J lost 3 bases, and 11 bases lay in between. The CDR3 has 13 amino acids. This clone showed up just a few times. No antigen is known for it. Averaging approximately 120 mL, one heparinised blood draw was given by each donor.

This receptor was identified in a man aged 25 to 45 with type 1 diabetes. The J gene is TRBJ1-5, the V gene TRBV30, with D perhaps TRBD1 (6 bases). Material: naive CD4+ T cells from blood. The CDR3 DNA reads as TGTGCCTGGCAGACAGGAATCAATCAGCCCCAGCATTTT. Encoded protein: CAWQTGINQPQHF.